This T cell receptor (beta chain) was retrieved from a study of blood T cell repertoires in COVID-19. Study in general: Acute-phase and convalescent COVID-19 samples originated in the United States, Italy and Spain. T cells, B-cell-depleted T cells, or PBMCs supplied cDNA or gDNA.

Original handling: Amplifying reference gene primers gave estimates of nucleated cell counts. The assay was immunoSEQ multiplex PCR, and TCRdb's table has in-frame clones only and misses some. V and J calls and clone size are as listed in that table; D and trimming were resolved from the DNA. The sample holds around 120,000 clones, roughly nine tenths seen once. Germline CDR1 LNHNV, CDR2 YYDKDF (reference sequence). The J segment lost 2 bases and the V segment lost 2 bases, leaving 10 bases of the junction unmatched. The CDR3 contains 17 residues. The receptor comes from a human donor with active COVID-19. The donor label of this sample is uncertain. Source material: peripheral blood. This rearrangement joins TRBV15 to TRBJ2-5, with 8 bases lining up with TRBD2. The DNA of the CDR3 is TGTGCCACCAGCAGAACCTACGGGGGGGCAGGGCAAGAGACCCAGTACTTC. This encodes CATSRTYGGAGQETQYF. The complete variable domain, with remaining parts taken from reference TRBV15 and TRBJ2-5, reads DAMVIQNPRYQVTQFGKPVTLSCSQTLNHNVMYWYQQKSSQAPKLLFHYYDKDFNNEADTPDNFQSRRPNTSFCFLDIRSPGLGDTAMYLCATSRTYGGAGQETQYFGPGTRLLVL.